These T cell receptor beta chains were read from a single sample in a study of cytomegalovirus exposure and HLA in healthy donors. Repertoires were generated with immunoSEQ multiplex PCR, while TCRdb's copy carries only in-frame clones and drops some. The sample contains about 130,000 clones, 80% of which appear only once. The sample was PBMCs. The source of these receptors is a man aged 25-45 years in good health. The CDR3 runs from the conserved cysteine through the conserved F or W. A D gene is named only where the DNA matches it firmly. A row's size may be missing; if present it is once, few, many or a size class.

V: TRBV2; D: .; size: .; J: TRBJ1-4; DNA: TGTGCCAGCAGCCACGGGGGGGATAATGAAAAACTGTTTTTT; CDR3: CASSHGGDNEKLFF
V: TRBV27; D: TRBD1; size: .; J: TRBJ2-7; DNA: TGTGCCAGCAGTCCGACAGGGGGCGTCTTCTACGAGCAGTACTTC; CDR3: CASSPTGGVFYEQYF
V: TRBV28; D: .; size: .; J: TRBJ2-7; DNA: TGTGCCAGCAGTTTCCCGAACAAATACGAGCAGTACTTC; CDR3: CASSFPNKYEQYF
V: TRBV4-3; D: .; size: once; J: TRBJ2-2; DNA: TGCGCCAGCAGCCAAGAGGTTGACTACACCGGGGAGCTGTTTTTT; CDR3: CASSQEVDYTGELFF
V: TRBV19; D: .; size: .; J: TRBJ1-1; DNA: TGTGCCAGTAGTGAAGAGAGGAGGAACACTGAAGCTTTCTTT; CDR3: CASSEERRNTEAFF
V: TRBV28; D: TRBD1; size: .; J: TRBJ2-2; DNA: TGTGCCAGCAGGGTGACAGGGTCGAACACCGGGGAGCTGTTTTTT; CDR3: CASRVTGSNTGELFF
V: TRBV11-3; D: TRBD1; size: once; J: TRBJ1-1; DNA: TGTGCCAGCAGCTCCCTACAGGGGCCGCGGGACACTGAAGCTTTCTTT; CDR3: CASSSLQGPRDTEAFF
V: TRBV25-1; D: .; size: .; J: TRBJ2-1; DNA: TGTGCCAGCAGTGAACTAGAAGGTACTACCCACAATGAGCAGTTCTTC; CDR3: CASSELEGTTHNEQFF
V: TRBV9; D: TRBD1; size: few; J: TRBJ2-7; DNA: TGTGCCAGCAGCTCGCGCTCCCGGGACAGGGGCGAGCAGTACTTC; CDR3: CASSSRSRDRGEQYF
V: TRBV7-9; D: .; size: once; J: TRBJ2-4; DNA: TGTTCCAGCAGCTTAGAAGCAAACATTCAGTACTTC; CDR3: CSSSLEANIQYF
V: TRBV11-3; D: TRBD1; size: few; J: TRBJ1-5; DNA: TGTGCCAGCAGCTTGGGGACAGGGGGCCAAGAGCCCCAGCATTTT; CDR3: CASSLGTGGQEPQHF